This T cell receptor beta chain came from a study of shared clonotypes between healthy human individuals. Study overall: Three plates each covered CD4 naive and memory; CD8 naive two, CD8 memory one. Points from the study as a whole: Represented diversity, genetic and exposure-history alike, was limited by few donors. Clonotypes which were not shared had lower generation probabilities than clonotypes that all four donors shared. Naive CD4 clonotypes were shared across a handful of donors at roughly 5.5%.

To note about this clone: Antigen: not known.

Clones were read by immunoSEQ multiplex PCR, and TCRdb kept only the in-frame ones, dropping some. The sample holds 950,000 to 1,300,000 clones; about 75% are singletons and the top ten take approximately 1.5%. V lost 5 bases and J lost 5, with 9 bases in between. This CDR3 has 12 residues. Germline V gives CDR1 SGHTA, CDR2 FQGTGA. The V and J genes are TRBV7-3 and TRBJ1-1; D ambiguous. The clonotype comes from a man between 18 and 29 years old in good health. Sequences were obtained from memory CD4+ T cells sorted from blood. Sample subset: CD45RA-negative fraction. As DNA, the CDR3 is TGTGCCAGCAGCCTCGAGAGGACTGAAGCTTTCTTT. Amino acid sequence: CASSLERTEAFF.